This T cell receptor (beta chain) was sequenced during a study of T cell responses to AZD1222 COVID-19 vaccine. Using immunoSEQ multiplex PCR, the repertoire was profiled, and TCRdb retains in-frame clones only, with some absent. The sample contains fewer than 120,000 clones, around 93% of which appear only once. Study-level findings and limits: Possibly, clonal diversity was underestimated; donors were largely white British and included more females.

V gave up 10 bases and J gave up 2 bases; unmatched junction bases: 7. Germline CDR1 ENHRY, CDR2 SYGVKD. This CDR3 comprises 14 residues. As concerns this clone: Its antigen is not identified.

This chain joins TRBV10-3 and TRBJ1-5, with 8 bases lining up with TRBD1. The sample in question was peripheral blood, obtained on day 0 of AZD1222 vaccination. This TCR derives from an adult in good health. The DNA of the CDR3 is TGTGCCAGTCAAGGACAGGGTGGCAATCAGCCCCAGCATTTT. Translated: CASQGQGGNQPQHF.